This T cell receptor beta chain was sequenced in a study of T cell repertoires in cytomegalovirus infection. The CDR3 length is 13 residues. Looked up from germline, CDR1 is SGHTA and CDR2 is FQGNSA. Trimming cost V 0 bases and J 6 bases, with 5 bases left between them. MiXCR, applied by TCRdb to the reads, yields one record per CDR3 protein. The table lists 450,000 to 600,000 distinct CDR3 sequences, more than 40% of them singletons. This clonotype was detected ten times or more. What it binds is not known. V is TRBV7-2 and J is TRBJ2-2; D ambiguous. Sequenced here: cultured PBMCs, sampled from culture after CMV antigen stimulation. This receptor was taken from a human donor in good health (CMV status not recorded). Some clones in this sample may be carry-over from other donors' samples. The CDR3 bases are TGTGCCAGCAGCTTAGCGCTGGCCGGGGAGCTGTTTTTT. Translated, it gives CASSLALAGELFF.